Listed here are 26 T cell receptor beta chains from one sample, sequenced in a study of shared clonotypes between healthy human individuals. Measured with immunoSEQ multiplex PCR; TCRdb has only the in-frame clones, and not every one. The sample holds 1.6 million or so clones, roughly 96% seen once. Sequencing was performed on naive CD4+ T cells sorted from blood. Indicated subset: CD45RA+ positively selected. The origin of the receptors is a man aged 30 to 45 in good health.

The chain uses TRBV5-1 and TRBJ1-3; D gene unclear. The germline CDR1 and CDR2 sequences are SGHRS and YFSETQ. V was trimmed by 7 bases and J by 0 bases, leaving 8 bases between them. This CDR3 is 13 amino acids long. CDR3 sequence reads: CASRVSSGNTIYF. CDR3 nucleotide sequence: TGCGCCAGCCGAGTTAGCTCTGGAAACACCATATATTTT. The variable domain in full, with the rest retrieved from reference TRBV5-1 and TRBJ1-3, is KAGVTQTPRYLIKTRGQQVTLSCSPISGHRSVSWYQQTPGQGLQFLFEYFSETQRNKGNFPGRFSGRQFSNSRSEMNVSTLELGDSALYLCASRVSSGNTIYFGEGSWLTVV.

This clone was seen only once. This chain links TRBV19 with TRBJ1-5; maybe TRBD1 (5 bases). The CDR3 runs to 18 residues. V was trimmed by 1 base and J by 3 bases, leaving 19 bases between them. Germline CDR1 is LNHDA and CDR2 is SQIVND (reference sequence). In DNA form, the CDR3 reads TGTGCCAGTAGTATAGTTATTGGGGGACTAAACCTCAATCAGCCCCAGCATTTT. Amino acids: CASSIVIGGLNLNQPQHF.

CDR3 DNA sequence: TGTGCCAGCAGTCCCCGGCCTTACGAGCAGTACTTC. It codes for CASSPRPYEQYF. The J gene is TRBJ2-7, the V gene TRBV6-5; D not certain. This CDR3 has 12 residues. V was shortened by 5 bases and J by 4 bases, with 9 bases between the two germline ends. Germline assignment: CDR1 MNHEY and CDR2 SVGAGI.

On this clone: The same CDR3 can be traced to other DNA sequences in this sample. This chain uses TRBV18 with TRBJ1-5; D call uncertain. The CDR3 is 14 amino acids. CDR1 and CDR2 from the germline V gene are KGHSH and LQKENI. The V gene lost 3 bases and the J gene lost 3 bases, with 9 bases spanning the gap. CDR3 DNA sequence: TGTGCCAGCTCACCGGGCAGGAACAATCAGCCCCAGCATTTT. This sequence encodes CASSPGRNNQPQHF. The variable domain in full, completed from reference TRBV18 and TRBJ1-5, reads NAGVMQNPRHLVRRRGQEARLRCSPMKGHSHVYWYRQLPEEGLKFMVYLQKENIIDESGMPKERFSAEFPKEGPSILRIQQVVRGDSAAYFCASSPGRNNQPQHFGDGTRLSIL.

V usage is TRBV14 and J usage is TRBJ2-2; the D is unclear. The germline CDR1 and CDR2 sequences are SGHDN and FVKESK. The CDR3 has 13 amino acids. Deletions cut 3 bases from V and 5 bases from J, with 7 bases between. In nucleotides, the CDR3 is TGTGCCAGCAGCCACGGGCTTACCGGGGAGCTGTTTTTT. The encoded protein is CASSHGLTGELFF.

This clone has only one observation. V is TRBV27 and J is TRBJ1-2; no definite D call. Between the trimmed V and J ends, which lost 3 bases and 4 bases, there was a span of 12 bases. The CDR3 length is 14 residues. The germline gives CDR1 MNHEY, CDR2 SMNVEV (reference sequence). This CDR3 reads CASSFWGEGYGYTF. The CDR3 DNA sequence: TGTGCCAGCAGTTTTTGGGGAGAGGGCTATGGCTACACCTTC.

This rearrangement joins TRBV5-4 to TRBJ2-3; D perhaps matches TRBD1 (5 bases). Trimming took off 2 bases at V and 4 bases at J, with 11 bases between the two ends. The CDR3 spans 14 residues. Germline CDR1 and CDR2: SGHNT and YYREEE (reference sequence). The CDR3 nucleotides are TGTGCCAGCAGCTTCGACAGTGGCCCAGATACGCAGTATTTT. Protein product: CASSFDSGPDTQYF.

This clone appeared a single time. The chain employs TRBV2 and TRBJ1-4, with 9 bases identical to TRBD1. The CDR3 has 16 amino acids. CDR1 is SNHLY, CDR2 FYNNEI, per germline. V was pared by 6 bases and J by 7 bases, with 12 bases of the junction left unmatched. This chain's CDR3 is CASSQPGQGGGEKLFF. CDR3 sequence (DNA): TGTGCCAGCAGCCAGCCGGGACAGGGAGGGGGTGAAAAACTGTTTTTT.

V usage is TRBV28 and J usage is TRBJ1-1, with TRBD1 matching 8 bases. CDR3 size: 16 residues. Germline V gives CDR1 MDHEN, CDR2 SYDVKM. V was pared by 6 bases and J by 6 bases, with 15 bases of the junction left unmatched. The chain's CDR3 is CASSPPRTGRRAEAFF. The CDR3 nucleotides are TGTGCCAGCAGCCCACCTAGGACAGGGAGGAGGGCTGAAGCTTTCTTT.

The chain couples TRBV28 to TRBJ2-7; possibly TRBD1 for D (5 bases). The CDR3 is 14 amino acids. CDR1 MDHEN and CDR2 SYDVKM come from the germline V gene. Trimming took off 5 bases at V and 2 bases at J, with 13 bases between the two ends. CDR3 protein: CASSQTGFAYEQYF. For the CDR3, the DNA is TGTGCCAGCAGTCAAACAGGTTTCGCCTACGAGCAGTACTTC. Looking up the rest from reference TRBV28 and TRBJ2-7 gives the full variable domain: DVKVTQSSRYLVKRTGEKVFLECVQDMDHENMFWYRQDPGLGLRLIYFSYDVKMKEKGDIPEGYSVSREKKERFSLILESASTNQTSMYLCASSQTGFAYEQYFGPGTRLTVT.

The chain couples TRBV6-5 to TRBJ1-1; the D is unclear. There are 12 residues in the CDR3. Germline-derived CDR1 and CDR2 are MNHEY and SVGAGI. The V gene lost 2 bases and the J gene lost 8 bases, with 9 bases spanning the gap. The CDR3 nucleotides read TGTGCCAGCAGTTACCCGATCGACGAAGCTTTCTTT. Residues: CASSYPIDEAFF.

The CDR3 here is CASSGDGREIYGYTF. Written as DNA, the CDR3 is TGTGCCAGCAGTGGAGACGGGCGTGAGATTTATGGCTACACCTTC. This chain connects TRBV6-1 to TRBJ1-2; unclear D gene. Per germline, CDR1 MNHNS and CDR2 SASEGT. Trimming removed 4 bases at V and 5 bases at J, with 17 bases between. The CDR3 totals 15 residues.

The J gene is TRBJ1-5, the V gene TRBV19, with D perhaps matching TRBD1 (5 bases). CDR1 is LNHDA, CDR2 SQIVND, per germline (reference sequence). The germline V and J ends were trimmed by 5 bases and 6 bases, with 20 bases remaining between them. The CDR3 is 16 residues long. The DNA for the CDR3 is TGTGCCAGTAGTGCCCGCGCGAATGGGGCCAGTCAGCCCCAGCATTTT. This sequence encodes CASSARANGASQPQHF.

The chain has TRBV5-1 and TRBJ2-5, with TRBD1 matching 10 bases. The CDR3 is 14 residues long. Germline V gene data show CDR1 as SGHRS and CDR2 as YFSETQ. Germline trimming cut 5 bases from V and 5 bases from J; bases unmatched to any gene: 6. The CDR3 coding sequence is TGCGCCAGCAGGCCCGACAGGGGGCGGGAGACCCAGTACTTC. It specifies CASRPDRGRETQYF.

The chain employs TRBV20-1 and TRBJ2-1; D is undetermined. V lost 4 bases and J lost 7, with 2 bases in between. CDR1 DFQATT and CDR2 SNEGSKA come from the germline V gene (reference sequence). The CDR3 covers 9 residues. Here the CDR3 reads CSAKNEQFF. The DNA of the CDR3 is TGCAGTGCTAAGAATGAGCAGTTCTTC.

The chain uses TRBV10-2 and TRBJ2-7; tentative D call: TRBD1 (6 bases). Trimming took 7 bases from V and 5 from J, leaving 18 bases between them. The CDR3 is 14 amino acids. Germline assignment: CDR1 WSHSY and CDR2 SAAADI. The CDR3 here is CASNPYRDANEQYF. The DNA for the CDR3 is TGCGCCAGCAACCCTTACAGGGATGCCAACGAGCAGTACTTC.

The gene calls are TRBV7-9 and TRBJ2-7, with D unresolved. V lost 5 bases and J lost 7, with 9 bases in between. CDR3 length: 11 residues. Germline V gives CDR1 SEHNR, CDR2 FQNEAQ (reference sequence). CDR3: CASSTWVEQYF. The DNA for the CDR3 is TGTGCCAGCAGCACTTGGGTAGAGCAGTACTTC.

The rearrangement joins TRBV9 to TRBJ1-3; the D gene is possibly TRBD1 (5 bases). CDR3 size: 15 residues. Germline values: CDR1 SGDLS, CDR2 YYNGEE. V was pared by 4 bases and J by 8 bases, with 19 bases between. DNA for the CDR3: TGTGCCAGCAGCCCAAGGGACCGTGTGGGACACACCATATATTTT. This translates into CASSPRDRVGHTIYF.

The chain uses TRBV6-1 and TRBJ2-3; 12 nucleotides match TRBD2. The trim removed 4 bases at V and 4 bases at J, leaving 3 bases unmatched. Germline lookup yields CDR1 MNHNS and CDR2 SASEGT. CDR3 length equals 15 residues. The CDR3, as DNA: TGTGCCAGCAGTGTCCTAGCGGGAGGGCCAGATACGCAGTATTTT. Amino acids: CASSVLAGGPDTQYF.

This clone was seen only a few times. This CDR3 reads CASSPISRGPYGYTF. The CDR3 DNA sequence: TGTGCCAGCAGCCCGATATCCAGGGGTCCCTATGGCTACACCTTC. This chain joins TRBV7-2 and TRBJ1-2, with a weak D call TRBD1 (6 bases). Germline lookup yields CDR1 SGHTA and CDR2 FQGNSA. Trimming removed 5 bases at V and 4 bases at J, with 17 bases between. This CDR3 spans 15 amino acids. Full variable domain (missing parts from reference TRBV7-2 and TRBJ1-2): GAGVSQSPSNKVTEKGKDVELRCDPISGHTALYWYRQSLGQGLEFLIYFQGNSAPDKSGLPSDRFSAERTGGSVSTLTIQRTQQEDSAVYLCASSPISRGPYGYTFGSGTRLTVV.

The chain couples TRBV4-3 to TRBJ2-1, with D possibly TRBD2 on 6 matching bases. V gave up 0 bases and J gave up 3 bases, with 12 bases separating them. The CDR3 is 16 residues long. The germline CDR1 and CDR2 sequences are LGHNA and YSLEER. The chain's CDR3 is CASSQDIAAYYNEQFF. CDR3 nucleotides: TGCGCCAGCAGCCAAGATATAGCGGCGTACTACAATGAGCAGTTCTTC.

The rearrangement links TRBV2 to TRBJ2-1; 10 bases align to TRBD2. The CDR3 is 16 amino acids. CDR1 and CDR2 from the germline V gene are SNHLY and FYNNEI. The ends lost 7 bases at V and 2 bases at J; junction bases unmatched: 8. As DNA, the CDR3 is TGTGCCAGCACTCGCCAGACTAGCGGGCCCTACAATGAGCAGTTCTTC. It translates to CASTRQTSGPYNEQFF.

The CDR3 sequence is CASSLGTTAYEQYF. The DNA for the CDR3 is TGCGCCAGCAGCTTAGGGACTACCGCCTACGAGCAGTACTTC. V and J are TRBV5-1 and TRBJ2-7, with 7 bases lining up with TRBD2. The germline CDR1 and CDR2 sequences are SGHRS and YFSETQ. With 2 bases clipped from V and 2 bases from J, the junction kept 4 bases outside the gene matches. The CDR3 length is 14 residues.

This rearrangement joins TRBV20-1 to TRBJ1-1; D possibly corresponds to TRBD1 (6 bases). This CDR3 spans 11 amino acids. CDR1 and CDR2 (germline): DFQATT, SNEGSKA (reference sequence). The CDR3, as DNA: TGCAGGCAACAGGGTAACACTGAAGCTTTCTTT. Its translation is CRQQGNTEAFF.

The J gene is TRBJ1-1, the V gene TRBV5-1, with no clear D. The CDR3 is 11 residues long. V lost 3 bases and J lost 11, with 11 bases in between. Germline CDR1 and CDR2: SGHRS and YFSETQ. CDR3: CASSSGRSAFF. In DNA, the CDR3 is TGCGCCAGCAGCTCCGGGCGAAGTGCTTTCTTT.

This clone was detected only once. This rearrangement joins TRBV6-5 to TRBJ2-7, with D possibly TRBD2 on 6 matching bases. The CDR3 covers 16 residues. The germline CDR1 and CDR2 sequences are MNHEY and SVGAGI. The germline V and J ends were trimmed by 4 bases and 3 bases, with 19 bases remaining between them. CDR3 in amino acids: CASSLRTVGGYYEQYF. The CDR3, as DNA: TGTGCCAGCAGTTTACGGACCGTTGGGGGGTACTACGAGCAGTACTTC.